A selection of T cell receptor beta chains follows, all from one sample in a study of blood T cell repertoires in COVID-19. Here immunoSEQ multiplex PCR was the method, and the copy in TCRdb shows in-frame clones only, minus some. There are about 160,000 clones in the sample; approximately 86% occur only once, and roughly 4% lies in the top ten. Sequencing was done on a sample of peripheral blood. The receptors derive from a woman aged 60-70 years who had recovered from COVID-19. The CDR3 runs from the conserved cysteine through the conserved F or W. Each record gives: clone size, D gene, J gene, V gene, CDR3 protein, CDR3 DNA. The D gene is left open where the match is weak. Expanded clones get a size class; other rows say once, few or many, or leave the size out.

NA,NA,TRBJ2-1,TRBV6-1,CASSDIRITVF,TGTGCCAGCAGTGATATCCGCATTACGGTCTTC
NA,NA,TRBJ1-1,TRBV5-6,CASSLAAEAFF,TGTGCCAGCAGCTTGGCGGCTGAAGCTTTCTTT
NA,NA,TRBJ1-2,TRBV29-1,CSVHAGANYGYTF,TGCAGCGTCCACGCGGGGGCTAACTATGGCTACACCTTC
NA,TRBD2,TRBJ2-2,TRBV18,CASSPGLAGVNTGELFF,TGTGCCAGCTCACCAGGACTAGCGGGGGTTAACACCGGGGAGCTGTTTTTT
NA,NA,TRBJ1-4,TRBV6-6,CASSYAGEEEKLFF,TGTGCCAGCAGTTACGCAGGGGAAGAAGAAAAACTGTTTTTT
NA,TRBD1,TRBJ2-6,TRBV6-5,CATDRGNAGANVLTF,TGTGCCACGGACAGGGGCAATGCTGGGGCCAACGTCCTGACTTTC
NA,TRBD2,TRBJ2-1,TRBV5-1,CASSLAMLAGYNEQFF,TGCGCCAGCAGCTTGGCCATGCTAGCGGGGTACAATGAGCAGTTCTTC
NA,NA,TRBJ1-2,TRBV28,CASTLEGLAYGYTF,TGTGCCAGCACTTTGGAGGGGCTGGCCTATGGCTACACCTTC
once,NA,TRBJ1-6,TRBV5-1,CASTRDGGRDSPLHF,TGCGCCAGCACGCGGGACGGGGGGCGCGATTCACCCCTCCACTTT
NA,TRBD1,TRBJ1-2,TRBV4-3,CASSQEGTGANYGYTF,TGCGCCAGCAGCCAAGAAGGGACAGGGGCTAACTATGGCTACACCTTC
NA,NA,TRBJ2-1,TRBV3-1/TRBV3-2,CASSQDLPDEQFF,TGTGCCAGCAGCCAAGATTTGCCGGATGAGCAGTTCTTC
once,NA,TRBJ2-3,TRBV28,CASSLGGNTDTQYF,TGTGCCAGCAGTTTAGGAGGGAACACAGATACGCAGTATTTT
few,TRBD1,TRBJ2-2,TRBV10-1,CASRQGTGTGELFF,TGCGCCAGCCGACAGGGGACGGGGACCGGGGAGCTGTTTTTT
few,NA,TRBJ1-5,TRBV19,CASSAQNNQPQHF,TGTGCCAGTAGTGCTCAGAACAATCAGCCCCAGCATTTT
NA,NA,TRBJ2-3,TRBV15,CATSSSPSITTDTQYF,TGTGCCACCAGCTCCTCACCCTCTATAACCACAGATACGCAGTATTTT
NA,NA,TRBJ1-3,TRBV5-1,CASSLEAGAGNTIYF,TGCGCCAGCAGCTTGGAGGCGGGGGCTGGAAACACCATATATTTT
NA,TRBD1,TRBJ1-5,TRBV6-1,CASSEGEQGLGNQPQHF,TGTGCCAGCAGTGAAGGAGAACAGGGGTTGGGCAATCAGCCCCAGCATTTT
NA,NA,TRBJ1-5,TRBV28,CASSTRGPNQPQHF,TGTGCCAGCAGTACGCGGGGCCCCAATCAGCCCCAGCATTTT
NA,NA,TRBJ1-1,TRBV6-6,CASSRADRNTEAFF,TGTGCCAGCAGTAGGGCAGACAGGAACACTGAAGCTTTCTTT
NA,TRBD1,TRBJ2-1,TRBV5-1,CASSLGDRYNEQFF,TGCGCCAGCAGCTTGGGGGACAGATACAATGAGCAGTTCTTC
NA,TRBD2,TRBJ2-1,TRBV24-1,CATSDPSGGAYNEQFF,TGTGCCACCAGTGACCCTAGCGGGGGGGCCTACAATGAGCAGTTCTTC
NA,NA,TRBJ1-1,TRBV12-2,CASRLFGAPTPEAFF,TGTGCAAGTCGCTTATTCGGCGCTCCGACACCGGAAGCTTTCTTT
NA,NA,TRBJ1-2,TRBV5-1,CASSLVPGDYGYTF,TGCGCCAGCAGCTTGGTTCCAGGGGACTATGGCTACACCTTC
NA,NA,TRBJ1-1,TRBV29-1,CSVGDAYMNTEAFF,TGCAGCGTTGGAGACGCCTATATGAACACTGAAGCTTTCTTT
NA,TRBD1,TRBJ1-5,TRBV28,CASINGQGRSNQPQHF,TGTGCCAGCATTAACGGACAGGGGAGGAGCAATCAGCCCCAGCATTTT
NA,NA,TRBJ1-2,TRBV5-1,CGKQLGQLSNYGYTF,TGCGGGAAGCAGCTTGGACAGCTAAGTAACTATGGCTACACCTTC
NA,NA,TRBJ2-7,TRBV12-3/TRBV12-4,CASSLGQTYEQYF,TGTGCCAGCAGTTTAGGGCAGACCTACGAGCAGTACTTC
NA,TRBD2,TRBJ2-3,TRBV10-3,CAIGTSGGRTDTQYF,TGTGCCATCGGGACTAGCGGGGGCCGCACAGATACGCAGTATTTT
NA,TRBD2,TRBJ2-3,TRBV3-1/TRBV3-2,CASSQRLAGGLTDTQYF,TGTGCCAGCAGCCAACGACTAGCGGGGGGGCTAACAGATACGCAGTATTTT
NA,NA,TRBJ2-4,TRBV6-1,CASSERGGKNIQYF,TGTGCCAGCAGTGAACGGGGTGGCAAAAACATTCAGTACTTC
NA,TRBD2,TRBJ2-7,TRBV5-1,CASSFSGSYEQYF,TGCGCCAGCAGCTTTAGCGGGAGCTACGAGCAGTACTTC
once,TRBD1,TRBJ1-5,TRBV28,CASSPGQGYQPQHF,TGTGCCAGCAGCCCGGGACAGGGTTATCAGCCCCAGCATTTT
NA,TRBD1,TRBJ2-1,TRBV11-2,CASSYQGVPYNEQFF,TGTGCCAGCAGTTACCAGGGGGTCCCCTACAATGAGCAGTTCTTC
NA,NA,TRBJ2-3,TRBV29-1,CSAAEWTDTQYF,TGCAGCGCGGCTGAGTGGACAGATACGCAGTATTTT
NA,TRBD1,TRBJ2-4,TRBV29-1,CSVITGVGKNIQYF,TGCAGCGTTATTACAGGGGTAGGCAAAAACATTCAGTACTTC
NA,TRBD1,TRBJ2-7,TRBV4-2,CASSQAGGQDYEQYF,TGTGCCAGCAGCCAGGCCGGCGGACAGGACTACGAGCAGTACTTC
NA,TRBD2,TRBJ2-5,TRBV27,CASSLSLGSGEETQYF,TGTGCCAGCAGTTTAAGCCTGGGTAGCGGGGAAGAGACCCAGTACTTC
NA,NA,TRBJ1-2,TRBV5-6,CASSAPAYGYTF,TGTGCCAGCAGCGCGCCCGCCTATGGCTACACCTTC
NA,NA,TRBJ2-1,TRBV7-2,CASSLASLNNEQFF,TGTGCCAGCAGCTTAGCTAGCCTCAACAATGAGCAGTTCTTC
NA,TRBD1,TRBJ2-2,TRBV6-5,CASSLGQGNTGELFF,TGTGCCAGCAGCCTGGGACAGGGGAACACCGGGGAGCTGTTTTTT
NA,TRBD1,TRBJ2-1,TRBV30,CAWSNRGLSNEQFF,TGTGCCTGGAGTAACAGGGGGCTCTCCAATGAGCAGTTCTTC
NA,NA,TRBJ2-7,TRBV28,CASLPGHRFPNEQYF,TGTGCCAGCCTCCCCGGCCACAGGTTCCCTAACGAGCAGTACTTC
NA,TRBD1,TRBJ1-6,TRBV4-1,CASSQQAGGSDSPLHF,TGCGCCAGCAGCCAACAAGCAGGGGGATCGGATTCACCCCTCCACTTT
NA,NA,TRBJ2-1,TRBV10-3,CAISPVQDSYNEQFF,TGTGCCATCAGCCCTGTTCAGGACTCCTACAATGAGCAGTTCTTC
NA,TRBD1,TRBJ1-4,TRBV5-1,CASSSLGTGDEKLFF,TGCGCCAGCAGTTCCCTAGGGACAGGGGACGAAAAACTGTTTTTT
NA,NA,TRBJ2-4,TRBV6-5,CASKDHRLAKNIQYF,TGTGCCAGCAAGGACCACAGGCTAGCCAAAAACATTCAGTACTTC
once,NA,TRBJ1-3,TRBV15,CATSRGQVLAGNTIYF,TGTGCCACCAGCAGAGGACAGGTCCTCGCTGGAAACACCATATATTTT
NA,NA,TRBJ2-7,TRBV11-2,CASSARADSYEQYF,TGTGCCAGCAGCGCCCGTGCGGACTCCTACGAGCAGTACTTC
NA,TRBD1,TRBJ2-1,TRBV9,CASSVRDRAGNEQFF,TGTGCCAGCAGCGTACGGGACAGGGCCGGTAATGAGCAGTTCTTC
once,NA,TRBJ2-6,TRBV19,CASSMLRGKTSGANVLTF,TGTGCCAGTAGTATGCTAAGGGGCAAAACCTCTGGGGCCAACGTCCTGACTTTC
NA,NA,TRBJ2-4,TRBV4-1,CASSQFQGVAKNIQYF,TGCGCCAGCAGCCAATTCCAAGGAGTAGCCAAAAACATTCAGTACTTC
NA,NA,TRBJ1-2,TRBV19,CASTPARRDYGYTF,TGTGCCAGTACCCCGGCCAGGCGAGACTATGGCTACACCTTC
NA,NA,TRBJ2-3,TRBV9,CASSVGGASTDTQYF,TGTGCCAGCAGCGTAGGGGGAGCTAGCACAGATACGCAGTATTTT
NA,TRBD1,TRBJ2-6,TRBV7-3,CASSAGTGGSGANVLTF,TGTGCCAGCAGTGCCGGGACAGGGGGATCTGGGGCCAACGTCCTGACTTTC
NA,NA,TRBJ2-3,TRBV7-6,CASSSTYSDTQYF,TGTGCCAGCAGCTCCACCTATTCAGATACGCAGTATTTT
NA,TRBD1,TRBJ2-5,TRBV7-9,CASSPGQGIGETQYF,TGTGCCAGCAGCCCGGGACAGGGAATCGGAGAGACCCAGTACTTC
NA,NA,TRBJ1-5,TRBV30,CAWSRQEDQPQHF,TGTGCCTGGAGTCGACAGGAGGATCAGCCCCAGCATTTT
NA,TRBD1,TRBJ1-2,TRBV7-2,CASSSGQGAAGYTF,TGTGCCAGCAGCTCGGGACAGGGGGCCGCTGGCTACACCTTC
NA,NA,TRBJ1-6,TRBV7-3,CASSLGQSRGSPLHF,TGTGCCAGCAGCTTGGGCCAGTCGCGGGGTTCACCCCTCCACTTT
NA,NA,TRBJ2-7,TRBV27,CASGFQGYEQYF,TGTGCCAGCGGCTTCCAGGGCTACGAGCAGTACTTC